This record concerns one T cell receptor beta chain sequence. The antigen remains undetermined. Libraries were prepared by immunoSEQ multiplex PCR; TCRdb keeps only in-frame clonotypes and omits some of them. Here the sample spans fewer than 70,000 clones, 85% to 90% being singletons. The sample originates from a study of T cell responses to AZD1222 COVID-19 vaccine. CDR3 length: 15 amino acids. Germline V gives CDR1 LGHNT, CDR2 FRNRAP. Trimming removed 6 bases from V and 3 bases from J, with 15 bases in between. Notes on the study in general: Recipients of two AZD1222 doses showed rising Spike-specific TCR breadth and depth. Across the whole spike, CD4 TCRs peaked at regions 160-218 and 743-854.

This clonotype was sampled from an adult in good health. Sequencing used peripheral blood, obtained on day 0 of AZD1222 vaccination. The chain has TRBV12-5 and TRBJ1-5, with D possibly TRBD1 on 6 matching bases. The CDR3 protein is CASGKFDRNNQPQHF. The CDR3 DNA reads TGTGCTAGTGGCAAATTTGACAGGAACAATCAGCCCCAGCATTTT.